The 13 T cell receptor beta chains given below trace back to one sample, sequenced in a study of T cell responses to AZD1222 COVID-19 vaccine. Generated by immunoSEQ multiplex PCR, the TCRdb table keeps only in-frame clones and is missing some. Counted here are under 200,000 clones, around 93% occurring once; the ten biggest clones make up over 7.5%. This sample comprised peripheral blood, obtained on day 0 of AZD1222 vaccination. All receptors come from an adult in good health.

The chain carries TRBV28 and TRBJ1-2; D is undetermined. V dropped 2 bases and J dropped 4 bases, with 8 bases sitting between them. Looked up from germline, CDR1 is MDHEN and CDR2 is SYDVKM. The CDR3 has 13 residues. The CDR3 loop is CASSLGRIYGYTF. The CDR3 DNA reads TGTGCCAGCAGTTTAGGGCGGATCTATGGCTACACCTTC.

The genes are TRBV20-1 and TRBJ2-5; no definite D call. Germline V CDR1 and CDR2: DFQATT, SNEGSKA (reference sequence). With 1 base removed from V and 14 bases from J, the gap between germline ends came to 14 bases. The CDR3 has 11 amino acids. For the CDR3, the DNA is TGCAGTGCTAGAGCAGAGCCCAGGCGCTACTTC. As protein: CSARAEPRRYF.

The J gene is TRBJ2-2, the V gene TRBV6-5, with 7 bases matching TRBD2. From germline, CDR1 is MNHEY and CDR2 SVGAGI. The trim removed 2 bases at V and 7 bases at J, leaving 7 bases unmatched. The CDR3 is 15 residues long. The DNA for the CDR3 is TGTGCCAGCAGTTACCGCGGACTAGTTGGCGGGGAGCTGTTTTTT. The encoded protein is CASSYRGLVGGELFF.

The CDR3 bases are TGTGCCAGCAGTTCCGGGCCTCTCAATTCACCCCTCCACTTT. As protein: CASSSGPLNSPLHF. The chain has TRBV28 and TRBJ1-6; D is unresolved. V was trimmed by 4 bases and J by 7 bases, leaving 11 bases between them. Germline-derived CDR1 and CDR2 are MDHEN and SYDVKM. The CDR3 runs 14 residues.

The chain couples TRBV7-6 to TRBJ2-1, with TRBD2 identical over 11 bases. The V gene end was trimmed by 2 bases and the J gene end by 6 bases; junction bases not matched to a gene: 6. Germline-derived CDR1 and CDR2 are SGHVS and FNYEAQ. There are 16 residues in the CDR3. The CDR3 sequence is CASSLWKGLAANEQFF. The CDR3 DNA reads TGTGCCAGCAGCTTATGGAAGGGACTAGCGGCCAATGAGCAGTTCTTC.

The chain has TRBV6-2 or TRBV6-3 and TRBJ1-5; unclear D gene. CDR1 is MNHEY and CDR2 is SVGEGT in the germline V gene. Trimming pared 2 bases from V and 6 bases from J, leaving 11 bases between. CDR3 length: 14 amino acids. The CDR3 sequence: CASSYGFSGQPQHF. CDR3 coding DNA: TGTGCCAGCAGTTACGGGTTCTCGGGTCAGCCCCAGCATTTT.

This chain joins TRBV2 and TRBJ2-2, with TRBD2 as a possible D gene (5 bases). The CDR3 covers 14 residues. CDR1 and CDR2 (germline): SNHLY, FYNNEI. Trimming cost V 3 bases and J 5 bases, with 10 bases left between them. This CDR3 reads CASSDRRATGELFF. Here the CDR3 DNA reads TGTGCCAGCAGTGATAGGCGGGCTACCGGGGAGCTGTTTTTT. Based on the CDR3 plus reference TRBV2 and TRBJ2-2, the full variable domain is EPEVTQTPSHQVTQMGQEVILRCVPISNHLYFYWYRQILGQKVEFLVSFYNNEISEKSEIFDDQFSVERPDGSNFTLKIRSTKLEDSAMYFCASSDRRATGELFFGEGSRLTVL.

The V gene is TRBV28, the J gene TRBJ2-1; 10 nucleotides align to TRBD2. Germline V gene lookup returns CDR1 MDHEN and CDR2 SYDVKM. CDR3 length: 19 amino acids. Losses at the gene ends were 4 bases for V and 4 bases for J; bases not matched to a gene: 16. The DNA of the CDR3 is TGTGCCAGCAGTTCCGGTCCCTCCAGCGGGAGGGCCGGGTACAATGAGCAGTTCTTC. Its protein is CASSSGPSSGRAGYNEQFF.

J is TRBJ2-3 and V is TRBV28; no firm D call. Trimming removed 3 bases from V and 3 bases from J, with 7 bases in between. Looked up from germline, CDR1 is MDHEN and CDR2 is SYDVKM. The CDR3 is made up of 13 amino acids. The CDR3 bases are TGTGCCAGCAGTTTCCTTAAGACAGATACGCAGTATTTT. It is translated as CASSFLKTDTQYF.

This clone appeared once. The chain recombines TRBV6-5 with TRBJ1-5; 7 positions agree with TRBD1. This CDR3 is 13 amino acids long. V shed 8 bases, J shed 11 bases, and the junction held 12 bases outside the gene matches. Germline CDR1 is MNHEY and CDR2 is SVGAGI. As DNA, the CDR3 is TGTGCCAGCGCCAGACAGGGCCTTGGGGCCCAGCATTTT. Its translation: CASARQGLGAQHF.

This chain joins TRBV21-1 and TRBJ2-4; TRBD1 is taken as the D call from the table, unchecked against the DNA. TRBV21-1 is classified as a pseudogene. CDR3 length equals 17 residues. This CDR3 reads CASRDPTDGLAKNIQYF. The CDR3, as DNA: TGTGCCAGCAGAGACCCGACAGACGGGCTAGCCAAAAACATTCAGTACTTC.

The chain uses TRBV24-1 and TRBJ2-6; D is unclear. The CDR3 is 17 residues long. CDR1 and CDR2 from the germline V gene are KGHDR and SFDVKD. The V and J ends lost 3 bases and 2 bases respectively, with 13 bases between them. CDR3 protein: CATSDPRVPPGANVLTF. The DNA for the CDR3 is TGTGCCACCAGTGATCCACGGGTCCCCCCTGGGGCCAACGTCCTGACTTTC.

This clone has only a few counts. The chain recombines TRBV14 with TRBJ1-1, with 8 bases aligning to TRBD1. Germline V CDR1 and CDR2: SGHDN, FVKESK. The CDR3 is made up of 15 amino acids. V dropped 1 base and J dropped 2; count of bases not matched to a gene: 3. The DNA for the CDR3 is TGTGCCAGCAGCCAAGTCGCAGGGGGCAACACTGAAGCTTTCTTT. Its translation: CASSQVAGGNTEAFF.